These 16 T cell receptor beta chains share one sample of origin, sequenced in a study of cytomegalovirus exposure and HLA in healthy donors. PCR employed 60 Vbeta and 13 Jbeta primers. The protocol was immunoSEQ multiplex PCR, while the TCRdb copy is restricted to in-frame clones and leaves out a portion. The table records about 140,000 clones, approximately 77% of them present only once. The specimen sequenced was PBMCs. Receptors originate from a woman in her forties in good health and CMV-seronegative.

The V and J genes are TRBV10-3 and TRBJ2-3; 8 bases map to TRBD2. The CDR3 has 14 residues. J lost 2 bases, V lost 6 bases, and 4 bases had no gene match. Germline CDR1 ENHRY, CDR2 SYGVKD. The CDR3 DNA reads TGTGCCATCAGGAGCGGGGGATTCACAGATACGCAGTATTTT. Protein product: CAIRSGGFTDTQYF.

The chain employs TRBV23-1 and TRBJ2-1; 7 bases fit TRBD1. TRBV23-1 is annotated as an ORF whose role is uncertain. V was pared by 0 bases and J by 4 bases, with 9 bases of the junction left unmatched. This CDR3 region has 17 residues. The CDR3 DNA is TGCGCCAGCAGTCAATCGGACTTCAGGGGGTGGTACAATGAGCAGTTCTTC. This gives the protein CASSQSDFRGWYNEQFF.

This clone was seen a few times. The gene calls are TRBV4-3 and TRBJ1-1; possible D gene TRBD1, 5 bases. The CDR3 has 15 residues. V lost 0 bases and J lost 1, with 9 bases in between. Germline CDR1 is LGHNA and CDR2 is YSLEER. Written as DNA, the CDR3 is TGCGCCAGCAGCCAAGAAGGACACTCGAACACTGAAGCTTTCTTT. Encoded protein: CASSQEGHSNTEAFF.

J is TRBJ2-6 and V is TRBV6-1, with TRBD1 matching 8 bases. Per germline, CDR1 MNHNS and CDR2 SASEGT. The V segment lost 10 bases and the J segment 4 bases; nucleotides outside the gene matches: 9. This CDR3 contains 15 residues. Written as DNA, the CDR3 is TGTGCCACGGACAGGGAATGGGAAGGGGCCAACGTCCTGACTTTC. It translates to CATDREWEGANVLTF.

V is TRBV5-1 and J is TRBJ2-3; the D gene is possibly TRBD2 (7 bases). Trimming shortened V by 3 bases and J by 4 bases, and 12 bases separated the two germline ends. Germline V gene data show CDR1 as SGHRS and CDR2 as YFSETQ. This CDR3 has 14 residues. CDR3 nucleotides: TGCGCCAGCAGCTGGGGCGGGGGCTCAGATACGCAGTATTTT. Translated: CASSWGGGSDTQYF. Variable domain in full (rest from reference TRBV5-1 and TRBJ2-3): KAGVTQTPRYLIKTRGQQVTLSCSPISGHRSVSWYQQTPGQGLQFLFEYFSETQRNKGNFPGRFSGRQFSNSRSEMNVSTLELGDSALYLCASSWGGGSDTQYFGPGTRLTVL.

The CDR3 sequence: CASSAVTGGYGYTF. The CDR3 coding sequence is TGTGCCAGCAGTGCGGTAACAGGGGGCTATGGCTACACCTTC. This chain uses TRBV6-6 with TRBJ1-2; 8 nucleotides agree with TRBD1. CDR3 length: 14 amino acids. After removal of 5 bases from V and 4 bases from J, the junction contained 6 bases not matched to a gene. CDR1 and CDR2 from the germline V gene are MNHNY and SVGAGI (reference sequence).

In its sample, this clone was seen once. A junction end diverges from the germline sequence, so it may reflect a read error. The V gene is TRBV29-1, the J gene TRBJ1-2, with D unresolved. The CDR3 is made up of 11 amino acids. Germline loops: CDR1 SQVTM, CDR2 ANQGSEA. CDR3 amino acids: CSVASGRERDF. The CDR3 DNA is TGCAGCGTGGCATCTGGCCGTGAGCGGGACTTC.

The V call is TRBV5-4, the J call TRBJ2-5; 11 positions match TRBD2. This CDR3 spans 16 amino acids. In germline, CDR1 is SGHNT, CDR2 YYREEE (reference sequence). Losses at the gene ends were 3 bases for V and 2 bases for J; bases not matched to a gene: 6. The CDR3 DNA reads TGTGCCAGCAGCTCCACACTAGCGGGGGAACAAGAGACCCAGTACTTC. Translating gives CASSSTLAGEQETQYF.

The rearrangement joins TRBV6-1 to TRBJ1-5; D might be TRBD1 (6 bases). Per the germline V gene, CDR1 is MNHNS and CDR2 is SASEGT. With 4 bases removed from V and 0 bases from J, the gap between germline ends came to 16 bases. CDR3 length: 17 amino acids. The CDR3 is CASSVRGTLYSNQPQHF. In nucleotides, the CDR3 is TGTGCCAGCAGTGTAAGGGGGACCCTCTATAGCAATCAGCCCCAGCATTTT.

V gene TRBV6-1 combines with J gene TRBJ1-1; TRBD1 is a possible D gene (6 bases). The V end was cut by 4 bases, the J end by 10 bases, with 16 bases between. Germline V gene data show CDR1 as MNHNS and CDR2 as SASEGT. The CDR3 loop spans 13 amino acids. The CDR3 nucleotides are TGTGCCAGCAGTGGCTACAGGGCTAGTTCAGCTTTCTTT. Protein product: CASSGYRASSAFF.

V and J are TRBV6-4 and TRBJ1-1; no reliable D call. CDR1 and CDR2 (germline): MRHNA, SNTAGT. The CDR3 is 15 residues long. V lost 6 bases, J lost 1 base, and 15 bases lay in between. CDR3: CASRLAAWANTEAFF. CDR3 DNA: TGTGCCAGCAGACTAGCGGCGTGGGCGAACACTGAAGCTTTCTTT.

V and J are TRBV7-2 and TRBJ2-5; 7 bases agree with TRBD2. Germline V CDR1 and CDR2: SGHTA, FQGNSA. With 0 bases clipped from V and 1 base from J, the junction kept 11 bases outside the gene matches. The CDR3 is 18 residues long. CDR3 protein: CASSLAAVGSGVQETQYF. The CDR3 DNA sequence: TGTGCCAGCAGCTTAGCGGCGGTGGGGAGCGGGGTCCAAGAGACCCAGTACTTC.

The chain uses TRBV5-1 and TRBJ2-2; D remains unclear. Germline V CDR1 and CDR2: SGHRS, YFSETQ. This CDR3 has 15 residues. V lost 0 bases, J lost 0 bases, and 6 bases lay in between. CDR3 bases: TGCGCCAGCAGCTTGGGGCATTCGAACACCGGGGAGCTGTTTTTT. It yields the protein CASSLGHSNTGELFF. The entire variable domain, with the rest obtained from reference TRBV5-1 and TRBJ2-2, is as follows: KAGVTQTPRYLIKTRGQQVTLSCSPISGHRSVSWYQQTPGQGLQFLFEYFSETQRNKGNFPGRFSGRQFSNSRSEMNVSTLELGDSALYLCASSLGHSNTGELFFGEGSRLTVL.

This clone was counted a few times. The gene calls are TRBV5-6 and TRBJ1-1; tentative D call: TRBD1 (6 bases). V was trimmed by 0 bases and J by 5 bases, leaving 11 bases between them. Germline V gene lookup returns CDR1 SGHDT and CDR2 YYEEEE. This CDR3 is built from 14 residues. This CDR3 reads CASSLVRGVTEAFF. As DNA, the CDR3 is TGTGCCAGCAGCTTGGTCAGGGGTGTAACTGAAGCTTTCTTT.

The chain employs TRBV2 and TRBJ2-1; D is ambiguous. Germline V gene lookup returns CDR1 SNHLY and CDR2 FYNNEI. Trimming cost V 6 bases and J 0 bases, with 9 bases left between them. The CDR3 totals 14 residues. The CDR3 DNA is TGTGCCAGCAGAACACAGAACTCCTACAATGAGCAGTTCTTC. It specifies CASRTQNSYNEQFF.

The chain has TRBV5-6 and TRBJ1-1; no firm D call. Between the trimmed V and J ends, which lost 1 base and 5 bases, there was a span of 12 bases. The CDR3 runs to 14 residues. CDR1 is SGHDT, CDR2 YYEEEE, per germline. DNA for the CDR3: TGTGCCAGCAGCTTGCGTGGAGGTGGGACTGAAGCTTTCTTT. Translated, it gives CASSLRGGGTEAFF.